Described below is a single T cell receptor beta chain sequence and its context. Its antigen is still unknown. The data are from a study of cytotoxic CD8 clonotypes in ibrutinib-treated CLL. Study context: About 24 partial and 2 complete responses; at median roughly 6 years, about 14 remitted, around twelve progressed. Response specimens were obtained following a median treatment duration of about 12 months, with a range of 6 to 36.

Generated by immunoSEQ multiplex PCR, the TCRdb table keeps only in-frame clones and is missing some. The sample contains roughly 170,000 clones, roughly four fifths of which appear only once. General study results and limits: At the start, clonality exceeded age-matched healthy donors and followed circulating CD8+ T-cell counts.

The CDR3 is 17 amino acids. CDR1 and CDR2 from the germline V gene are SGHRS and YFSETQ. The trim removed 1 base at V and 2 bases at J, leaving 9 bases unmatched. This material consisted of PBMCs, taken after 24 months of ibrutinib treatment. The J gene is TRBJ1-1, the V gene TRBV5-1, with 9 bases fitting TRBD1. The sequence was obtained from a human donor with chronic lymphocytic leukemia. The CDR3 DNA sequence: TGCGCCAGCAGCTTGACCCGGGACAGGGCTTTCAACACTGAAGCTTTCTTT. This gives the protein CASSLTRDRAFNTEAFF.